This T cell receptor beta chain was captured by sequencing in a study of vaccination and CD4 T cells after COVID-19. Study details: Post-vaccination specimens were collected at a median of roughly 69 days following dose two (range 14 to 241).

Treatment reported: approximately nine-day PBMC culture with coronavirus spike peptide pools or control peptides (ViraFEST assay). ViraFEST enlarged antigen-specific T cell populations with peptide pools and afterwards sequenced TCRs. Half-medium changes with fresh IL-2 medium occurred on days 3 and 7. This clonotype was observed a few times. The antigen remains unidentified. The germline V gene has CDR1 SEHNR and CDR2 FQNEAQ (reference sequence). V lost 5 bases and J 8 bases, leaving 21 bases between the germline ends. The CDR3 runs 15 residues. Oncomine TCR Beta short-read sequencing was applied to DNA from cultured CD4+ T cells. TCRdb fed the PCR reads into MiXCR, producing one record per CDR3 protein. The profile shows roughly 4,500 distinct CDR3 sequences, more than 20% of them singletons.

This receptor was obtained from a human donor who had recovered from COVID-19. This chain connects TRBV7-9 to TRBJ1-2, with D unresolved. The sample here was CD4+ T cells from blood, cultured in vitro, taken after SARS-CoV-2 vaccination. CDR3 DNA sequence: TGTGCCAGCAGCCCAAATACTGACACCTTGGGAGGCTACACCTTC. Amino acid sequence: CASSPNTDTLGGYTF.